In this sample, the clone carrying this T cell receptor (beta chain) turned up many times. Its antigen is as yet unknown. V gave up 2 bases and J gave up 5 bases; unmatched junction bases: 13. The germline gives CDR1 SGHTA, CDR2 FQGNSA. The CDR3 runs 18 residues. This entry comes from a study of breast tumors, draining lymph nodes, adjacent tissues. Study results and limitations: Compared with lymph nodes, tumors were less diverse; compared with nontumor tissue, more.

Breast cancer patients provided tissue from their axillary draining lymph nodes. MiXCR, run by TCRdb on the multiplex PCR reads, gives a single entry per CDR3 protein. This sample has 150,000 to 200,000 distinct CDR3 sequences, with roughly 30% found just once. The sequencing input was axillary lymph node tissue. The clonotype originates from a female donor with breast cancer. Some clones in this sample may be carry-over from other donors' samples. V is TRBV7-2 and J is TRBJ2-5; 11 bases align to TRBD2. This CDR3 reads CASSLRWPSGGIGETQYF. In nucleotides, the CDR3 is TGTGCCAGCAGCTTACGCTGGCCTAGCGGGGGGATAGGGGAGACCCAGTACTTC.